Sequencing of this T cell receptor beta chain was carried out in a study of shared clonotypes between healthy human individuals. Positively selected for CCR7, the CD45RO-negative cells used as naive CD8 cells excluded terminally differentiated effector memory CD45RA+ cells. Those who donated were healthy HIV-negative adults, with no recent acute infections or vaccinations reported. Some clones are missing from TCRdb's copy, which holds only in-frame ones; the method was immunoSEQ multiplex PCR. The sample contains about 2.1 million clones, about 93% of which appear only once. This CDR3 spans 15 amino acids. The V end was cut by 0 bases, the J end by 2 bases, with 11 bases between. Germline V lookup: CDR1 SGHRS, CDR2 YFSETQ. Only one count was recorded for this clone.

V gene TRBV5-1 combines with J gene TRBJ2-5; D remains unclear. Sequenced material: naive CD8+ T cells from PBMCs. This clonotype was sampled from a man in his late teens or twenties in good health. Some clones in this sample may be carry-over from other donors' samples. The CDR3 region is CASSLAAGYQETQYF. Written as DNA, the CDR3 is TGCGCCAGCAGCTTGGCAGCCGGTTATCAAGAGACCCAGTACTTC.